The present T cell receptor (beta chain) was sequenced within a study of regulatory T cells in long-lasting Graves disease (dated by TCRdb to the early 2020s). As for the study more broadly: Persistent Graves' disease was defined as antithyroid drug treatment for over 5 years with persistently positive TSH receptor autoantibodies. This study used TCR sequencing and RNA sequencing of peripheral blood to compare persistent Graves' disease patients against newly diagnosed Graves' disease patients. The study was registered as a clinical trial and conducted in China. TCR sequencing covered roughly 13 persistent and approximately 20 newly diagnosed Graves' disease patients, approximately 33 samples in total. On average, persistent Graves' disease patients in the clinical cohort had been on antithyroid drugs for around 9.5 years. Summary of the overall study and its limitations: The authors acknowledged the small sample size as a limitation that may reduce accuracy. Only the TCR beta chain was sequenced and analyzed. The study examined only peripheral blood because the primary lesion, thyroid tissue, could not be accessed. Patients with persistent disease shared more public clonotypes (fewer than 3,000) than newly diagnosed patients did (around 930). TRBV28, TRBJ1-2 and TRBJ2-5 were preferentially used in persistent disease, while TRBV20-1 and TRBJ2-1 were favored in newly diagnosed disease. Lower TCR Shannon entropy and fewer highly expanded clones were observed in persistent Graves' disease patients than in newly diagnosed patients, which suggested clonal expansion.

This clonotype is large (0.1 to 1%) in terms of sample share. It has no known antigen specificity. Base qualities were left out, and no much larger clone turns up one base away. The CDR3 starts with the cysteine, ends with the phenylalanine, and has 14 residues. The only DNA kept is the CDR3, 42 bases in frame from the first base. CDR1 and CDR2, looked up from the germline V gene, are MRHNA and SNTAGT. The V end loses 4 bases and the J end loses 1 base, and a stretch of 8 bases separates them. Libraries were prepared through multiplex PCR. Data came from an Illumina HiSeq 4000. TCR beta libraries were built with iRepertoire HTBI primers and Arm-PCR amplification of CDR3 regions. PCR products were gel purified before sequencing. Per the original workflow: Gene usage analysis of CDR3 amino acid clonotypes relied on the 60 or so TRBV and around 14 TRBJ segments identified across samples. Filtered high-quality paired reads were merged into contigs using COPE and FqMerger. BLAST was used to align contigs to IMGT TRBV, TRBD and TRBJ reference genes, and CDR3 was defined according to IMGT. Any clonotype with a frequency above 0.1% was classified as a highly expanded clone. Shannon entropy was used to measure repertoire diversity, and the Gini coefficient was used to measure V-J evenness. Public clonotypes were defined as clonotypes shared by more than one individual. Clones were called with MiXCR by TCRdb after fastp trimmed the public reads at Q25, and only in-frame beta chains were retained. Every entry covers one CDR3 protein and lists the most common genes and DNA from its rows. TCRdb assigned the V and J calls; the authors' analysis was not used. This sample lists around 500,000 distinct CDR3 sequences; more than 20% were detected once. Approximately 8% of the sample lies in the top ten.

Taken with the paper, the label for time point translates to: persistent/refractory GD, antithyroid drugs over 5 years with positive TRAb. For both TCR sequencing and RNA sequencing, RNA was extracted from PBMCs using TRIzol. Graves' disease was diagnosed according to American Thyroid Association guidelines. The patients came from an endocrinology department in Xi'an, China. Each patient gave approximately 8.8 milliliters of peripheral blood, collected in an EDTA anticoagulant tube. PBMCs were isolated by Ficoll Paque Plus density gradient separation without further T cell sorting. An Agilent 2100 Bioanalyzer and agarose gel were used to check RNA quality, while a NanoDrop 2000 measured RNA concentration.

This clonotype was sampled from a female donor with Graves disease. The sequence is built from TRBV6-4 and TRBJ1-5; the D gene is unclear. This specimen was peripheral blood mononuclear cells (PBMCs), taken when the disease was refractory, from a patient treated with antithyroid drugs. The nucleotides read TGTGCCAGCAGTGGGGCGCGAAGCAATCAGCCCCAGCATTTT. This yields the protein CASSGARSNQPQHF.